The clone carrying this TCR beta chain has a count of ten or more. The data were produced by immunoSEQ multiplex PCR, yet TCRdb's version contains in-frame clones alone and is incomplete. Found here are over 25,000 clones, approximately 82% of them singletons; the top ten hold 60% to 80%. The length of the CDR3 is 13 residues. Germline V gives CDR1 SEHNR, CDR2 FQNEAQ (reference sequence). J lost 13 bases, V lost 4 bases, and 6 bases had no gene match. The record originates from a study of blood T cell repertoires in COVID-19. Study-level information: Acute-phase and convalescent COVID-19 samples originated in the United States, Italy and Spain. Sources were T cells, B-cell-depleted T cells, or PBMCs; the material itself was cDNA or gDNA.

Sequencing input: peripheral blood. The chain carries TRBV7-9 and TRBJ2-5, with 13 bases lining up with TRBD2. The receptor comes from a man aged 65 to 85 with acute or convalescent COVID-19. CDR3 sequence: CASSSGLAGSSYF. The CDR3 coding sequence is TGTGCCAGCAGCTCGGGACTAGCGGGGTCGTCGTACTTC.